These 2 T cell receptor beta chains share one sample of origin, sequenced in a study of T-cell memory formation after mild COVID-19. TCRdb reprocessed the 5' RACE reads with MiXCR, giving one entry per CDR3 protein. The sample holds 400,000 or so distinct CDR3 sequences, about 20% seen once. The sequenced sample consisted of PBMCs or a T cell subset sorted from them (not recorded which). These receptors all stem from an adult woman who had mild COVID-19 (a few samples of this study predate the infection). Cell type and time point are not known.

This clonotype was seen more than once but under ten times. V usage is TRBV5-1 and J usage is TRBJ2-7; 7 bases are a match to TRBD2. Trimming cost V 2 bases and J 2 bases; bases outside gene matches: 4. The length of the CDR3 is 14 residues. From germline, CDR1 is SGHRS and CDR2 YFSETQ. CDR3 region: CASSLSGATYEQYF. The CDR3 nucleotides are TGCGCCAGCAGCTTAAGCGGGGCTACCTACGAGCAGTACTTC.

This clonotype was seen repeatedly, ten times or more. CDR3 DNA: TGTGCCACCGAACGGTCCGGGACTAGCGGGTGGACCGAGGGGCAGTACTTC. It codes for CATERSGTSGWTEGQYF. The chain employs TRBV24-1 and TRBJ2-7; 12 positions agree with TRBD2. CDR3 size: 17 residues. Germline V gene sequence: CDR1 KGHDR, CDR2 SFDVKD. The trim removed 9 bases at V and 9 bases at J, leaving 20 bases unmatched.